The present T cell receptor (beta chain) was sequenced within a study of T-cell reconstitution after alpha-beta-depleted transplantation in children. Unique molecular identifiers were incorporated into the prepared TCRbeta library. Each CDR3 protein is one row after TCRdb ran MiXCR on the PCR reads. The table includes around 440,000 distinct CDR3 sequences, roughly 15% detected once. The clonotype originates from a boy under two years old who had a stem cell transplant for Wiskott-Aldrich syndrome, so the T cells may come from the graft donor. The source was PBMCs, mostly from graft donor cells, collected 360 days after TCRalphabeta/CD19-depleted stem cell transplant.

DNA of the CDR3: TGCGCCAGCAGCCAACGAAACACCGGGGAGCTGTTTTTT. It is translated as CASSQRNTGELFF. This sequence joins TRBV4-1 and TRBJ2-2, with no clear D. The CDR3 runs 13 residues. Trimming removed 2 bases at V and 2 bases at J, with 3 bases between. CDR1 is MGHRA, CDR2 YSYEKL, per germline.